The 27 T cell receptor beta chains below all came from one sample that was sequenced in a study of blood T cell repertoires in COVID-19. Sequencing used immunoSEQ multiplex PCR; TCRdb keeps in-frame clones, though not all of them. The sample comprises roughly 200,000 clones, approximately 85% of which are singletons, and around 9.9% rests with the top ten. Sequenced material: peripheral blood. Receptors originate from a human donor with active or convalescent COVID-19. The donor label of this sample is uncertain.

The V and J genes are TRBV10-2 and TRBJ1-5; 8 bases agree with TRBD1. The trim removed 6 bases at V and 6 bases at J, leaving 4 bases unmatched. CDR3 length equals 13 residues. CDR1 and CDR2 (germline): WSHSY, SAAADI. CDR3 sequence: CASRGTGGQPQHF. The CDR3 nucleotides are TGCGCCAGCAGAGGGACAGGCGGTCAGCCCCAGCATTTT.

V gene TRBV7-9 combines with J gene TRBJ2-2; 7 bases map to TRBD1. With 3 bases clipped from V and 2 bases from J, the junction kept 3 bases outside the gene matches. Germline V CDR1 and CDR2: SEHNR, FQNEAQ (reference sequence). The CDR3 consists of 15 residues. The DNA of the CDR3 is TGTGCCAGCAGCTTCCGGGACAGTAACACCGGGGAGCTGTTTTTT. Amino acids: CASSFRDSNTGELFF.

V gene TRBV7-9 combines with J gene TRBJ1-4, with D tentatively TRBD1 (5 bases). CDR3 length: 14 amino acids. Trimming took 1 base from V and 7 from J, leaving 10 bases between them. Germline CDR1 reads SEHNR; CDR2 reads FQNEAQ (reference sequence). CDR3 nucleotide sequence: TGTGCCAGCAGCTTAGGGGCAGGGTCTGAAAAACTGTTTTTT. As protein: CASSLGAGSEKLFF.

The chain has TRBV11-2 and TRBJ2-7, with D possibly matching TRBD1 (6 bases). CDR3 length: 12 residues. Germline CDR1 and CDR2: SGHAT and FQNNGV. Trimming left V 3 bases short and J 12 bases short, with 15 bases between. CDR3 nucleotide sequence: TGTGCCAGCAGCTTTACAGGGTTTCAGCCGTACTTC. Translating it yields CASSFTGFQPYF.

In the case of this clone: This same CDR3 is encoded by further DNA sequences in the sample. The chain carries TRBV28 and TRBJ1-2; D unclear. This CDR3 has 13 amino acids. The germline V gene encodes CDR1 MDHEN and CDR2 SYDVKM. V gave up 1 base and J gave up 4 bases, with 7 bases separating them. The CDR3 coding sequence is TGTGCCAGCAGTTTATCGAGGAGCTATGGCTACACCTTC. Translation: CASSLSRSYGYTF.

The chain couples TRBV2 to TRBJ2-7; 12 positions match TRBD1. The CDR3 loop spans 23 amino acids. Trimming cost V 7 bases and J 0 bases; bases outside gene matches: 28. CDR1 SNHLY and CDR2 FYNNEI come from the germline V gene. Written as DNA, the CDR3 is TGTGCCAGCACCCGCCGACCAAGTCCCGGGACAGGGGGCTGGACGATTAGCTCCTACGAGCAGTACTTC. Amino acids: CASTRRPSPGTGGWTISSYEQYF.

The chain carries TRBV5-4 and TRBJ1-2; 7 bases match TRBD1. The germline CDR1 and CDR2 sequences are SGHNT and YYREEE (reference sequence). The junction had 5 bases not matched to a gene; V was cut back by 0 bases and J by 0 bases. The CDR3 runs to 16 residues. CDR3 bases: TGTGCCAGCAGCTTGGTAATGCAGGGGGCTAACTATGGCTACACCTTC. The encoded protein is CASSLVMQGANYGYTF.

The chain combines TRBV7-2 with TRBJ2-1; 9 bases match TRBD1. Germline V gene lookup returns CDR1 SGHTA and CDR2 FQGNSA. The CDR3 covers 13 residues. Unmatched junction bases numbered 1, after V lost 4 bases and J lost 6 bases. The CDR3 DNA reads TGTGCCAGCAGCTCGGACAGGGGCAATGAGCAGTTCTTC. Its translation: CASSSDRGNEQFF.

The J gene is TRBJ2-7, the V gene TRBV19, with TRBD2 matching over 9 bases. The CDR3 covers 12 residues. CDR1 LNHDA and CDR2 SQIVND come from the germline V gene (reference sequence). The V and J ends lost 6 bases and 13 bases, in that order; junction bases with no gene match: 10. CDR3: CASRAPGTSTYF. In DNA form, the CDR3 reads TGTGCCAGTAGGGCGCCCGGGACTAGCACCTACTTC.

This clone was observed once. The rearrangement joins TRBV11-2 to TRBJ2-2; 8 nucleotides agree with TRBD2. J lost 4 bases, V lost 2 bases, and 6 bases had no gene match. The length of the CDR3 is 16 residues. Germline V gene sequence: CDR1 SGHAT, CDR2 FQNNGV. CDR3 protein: CASSLTGGGRTGELFF. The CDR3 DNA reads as TGTGCCAGCAGCTTAACGGGAGGGGGTCGCACCGGGGAGCTGTTTTTT. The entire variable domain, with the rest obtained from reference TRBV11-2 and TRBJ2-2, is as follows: EAGVAQSPRYKIIEKRQSVAFWCNPISGHATLYWYQQILGQGPKLLIQFQNNGVVDDSQLPKDRFSAERLKGVDSTLKIQPAKLEDSAVYLCASSLTGGGRTGELFFGEGSRLTVL.

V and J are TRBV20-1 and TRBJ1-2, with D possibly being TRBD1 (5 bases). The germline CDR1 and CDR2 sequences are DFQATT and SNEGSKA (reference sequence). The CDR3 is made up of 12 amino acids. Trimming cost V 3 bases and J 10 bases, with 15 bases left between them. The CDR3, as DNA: TGCAGTGCTAGTGCGGGCAGGGAAGACTACACCTTC. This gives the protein CSASAGREDYTF.

CDR3 sequence (DNA): TGTGCCAGCAGCTGGACAGGGGGAACTAACTATGGCTACACCTTC. It encodes CASSWTGGTNYGYTF. V and J are TRBV5-4 and TRBJ1-2; 10 bases line up with TRBD1. V dropped 3 bases and J dropped 0; count of bases not matched to a gene: 2. CDR1 and CDR2 from the germline V gene are SGHNT and YYREEE (reference sequence). This CDR3 is 15 amino acids long.

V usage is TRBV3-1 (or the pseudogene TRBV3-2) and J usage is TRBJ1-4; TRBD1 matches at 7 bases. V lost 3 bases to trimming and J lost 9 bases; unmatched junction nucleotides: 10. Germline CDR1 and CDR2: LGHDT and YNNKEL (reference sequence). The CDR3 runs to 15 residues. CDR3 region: CASSHYGEGAKKLFF. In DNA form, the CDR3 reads TGTGCCAGCAGCCACTACGGCGAGGGGGCGAAAAAACTGTTTTTT.

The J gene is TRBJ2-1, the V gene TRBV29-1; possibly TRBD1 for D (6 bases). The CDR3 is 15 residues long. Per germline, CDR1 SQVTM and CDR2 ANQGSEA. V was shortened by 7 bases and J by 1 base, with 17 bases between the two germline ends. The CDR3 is CSAGGLPGSYNEQFF. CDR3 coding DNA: TGCAGCGCTGGGGGCCTCCCGGGGTCCTACAATGAGCAGTTCTTC.

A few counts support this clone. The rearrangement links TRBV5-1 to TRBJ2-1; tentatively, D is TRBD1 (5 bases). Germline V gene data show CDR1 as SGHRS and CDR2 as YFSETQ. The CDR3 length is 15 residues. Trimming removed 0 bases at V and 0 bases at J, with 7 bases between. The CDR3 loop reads CASSLGQNSYNEQFF. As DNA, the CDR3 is TGCGCCAGCAGCTTGGGACAGAACTCCTACAATGAGCAGTTCTTC.

CDR3 in DNA: TGCGCCAGCAGCGATCTACAGTACAATGAGCAGTTCTTC. Amino acid sequence: CASSDLQYNEQFF. The chain recombines TRBV5-1 with TRBJ2-1; D not resolved. CDR1 and CDR2 (germline): SGHRS, YFSETQ. The CDR3 runs 13 residues. V gave up 4 bases and J gave up 4 bases, with 9 bases separating them.

CDR3 bases: TGTGCCAGCTCACCCACTAGCTCTCCCGGAAATGAGCAGTTCTTC. Protein sequence: CASSPTSSPGNEQFF. The chain uses TRBV18 and TRBJ2-1, with D maybe TRBD2 (6 bases). Germline CDR1 KGHSH, CDR2 LQKENI. This CDR3 has 15 amino acids. V shed 3 bases and J shed 7 bases, with 16 bases lying between them. The full variable domain, completed using reference TRBV18 and TRBJ2-1, is NAGVMQNPRHLVRRRGQEARLRCSPMKGHSHVYWYRQLPEEGLKFMVYLQKENIIDESGMPKERFSAEFPKEGPSILRIQQVVRGDSAAYFCASSPTSSPGNEQFFGPGTRLTVL.

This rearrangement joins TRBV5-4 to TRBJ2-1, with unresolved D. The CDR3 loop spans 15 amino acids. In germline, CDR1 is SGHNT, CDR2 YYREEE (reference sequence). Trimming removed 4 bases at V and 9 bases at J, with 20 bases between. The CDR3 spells CASSLQSGFNTEQFF. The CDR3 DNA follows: TGTGCCAGCAGCCTCCAATCAGGATTTAACACTGAGCAGTTCTTC.

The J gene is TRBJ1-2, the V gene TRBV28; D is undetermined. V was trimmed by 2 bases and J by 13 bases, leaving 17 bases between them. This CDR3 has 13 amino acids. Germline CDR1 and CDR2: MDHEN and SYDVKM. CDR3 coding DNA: TGTGCCAGCAGTTTAGCCCGGCGGTCGACGGGCACCTTC. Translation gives CASSLARRSTGTF.

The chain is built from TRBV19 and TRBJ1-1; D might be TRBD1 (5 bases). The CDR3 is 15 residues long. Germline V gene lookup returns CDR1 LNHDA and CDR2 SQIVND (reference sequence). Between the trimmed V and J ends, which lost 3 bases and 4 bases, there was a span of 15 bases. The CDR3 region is CASSMGRDGGTEAFF. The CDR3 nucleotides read TGTGCCAGTAGTATGGGGAGGGATGGGGGCACTGAAGCTTTCTTT. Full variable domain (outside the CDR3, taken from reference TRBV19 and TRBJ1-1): DGGITQSPKYLFRKEGQNVTLSCEQNLNHDAMYWYRQDPGQGLRLIYYSQIVNDFQKGDIAEGYSVSREKKESFPLTVTSAQKNPTAFYLCASSMGRDGGTEAFFGQGTRLTVV.

This CDR3 is CASSLGALNYEQYF. The CDR3 DNA reads TGTGCCAGCAGTTTAGGAGCCCTTAACTACGAGCAGTACTTC. This chain links TRBV28 with TRBJ2-7; D is unresolved. This CDR3 is built from 14 residues. Trimming removed 2 bases from V and 3 bases from J, with 11 bases in between. The germline CDR1 and CDR2 sequences are MDHEN and SYDVKM.

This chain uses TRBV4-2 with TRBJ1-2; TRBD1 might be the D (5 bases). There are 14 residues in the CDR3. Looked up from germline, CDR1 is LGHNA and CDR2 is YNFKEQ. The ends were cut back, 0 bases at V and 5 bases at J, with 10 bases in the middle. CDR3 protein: CASSQEVREYGYTF. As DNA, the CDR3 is TGTGCCAGCAGCCAAGAAGTCAGGGAATATGGCTACACCTTC.

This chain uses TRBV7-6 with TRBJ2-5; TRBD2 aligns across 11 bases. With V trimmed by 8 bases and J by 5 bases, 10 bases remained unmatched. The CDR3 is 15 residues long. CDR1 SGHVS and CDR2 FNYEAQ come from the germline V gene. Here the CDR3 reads CASANVAGGLETQYF. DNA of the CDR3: TGTGCCAGCGCAAACGTAGCGGGGGGGTTGGAGACCCAGTACTTC.

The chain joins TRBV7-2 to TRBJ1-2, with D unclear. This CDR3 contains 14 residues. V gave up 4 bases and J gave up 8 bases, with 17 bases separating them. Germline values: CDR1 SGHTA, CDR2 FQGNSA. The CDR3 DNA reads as TGTGCCAGCAGCTACAGTGGATCGATTGTGGGCTACACCTTC. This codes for CASSYSGSIVGYTF.

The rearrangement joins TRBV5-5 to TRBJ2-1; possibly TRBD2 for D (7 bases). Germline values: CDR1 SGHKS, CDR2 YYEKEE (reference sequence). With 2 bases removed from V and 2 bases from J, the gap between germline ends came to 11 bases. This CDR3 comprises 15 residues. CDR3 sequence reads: CASSFRRGPYNEQFF. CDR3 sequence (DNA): TGTGCCAGCAGCTTTCGGCGGGGGCCCTACAATGAGCAGTTCTTC.

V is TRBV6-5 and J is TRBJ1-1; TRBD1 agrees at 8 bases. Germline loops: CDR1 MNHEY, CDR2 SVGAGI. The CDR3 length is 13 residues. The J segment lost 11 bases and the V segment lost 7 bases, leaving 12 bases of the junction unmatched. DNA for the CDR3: TGTGCCAGCATGCCAGGGGGCGGGTTGGGGGCTTTCTTT. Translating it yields CASMPGGGLGAFF.

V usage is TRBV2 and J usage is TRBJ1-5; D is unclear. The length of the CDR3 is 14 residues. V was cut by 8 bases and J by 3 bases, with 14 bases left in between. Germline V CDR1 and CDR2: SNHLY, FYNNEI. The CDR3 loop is CASQSPPLNQPQHF. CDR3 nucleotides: TGTGCCAGCCAAAGCCCACCACTCAATCAGCCCCAGCATTTT.